This TCR beta chain came from a study of blood T cell repertoires in COVID-19. On the study more broadly: COVID-19 samples from acute and convalescent phases originated in the United States, Italy and Spain.

The CDR3 has 17 residues. The germline V gene has CDR1 SGHRS and CDR2 YFSETQ. Trimming removed 2 bases from V and 4 bases from J; junction bases left unmatched: 10. Researchers sorted participants into cohorts using their self-reported clinical history. What the recovered Cohort 3 donors had was two negative PCRs, clearance, or symptom resolution. This clone occurred a few times. Using immunoSEQ multiplex PCR, the repertoire was profiled, and TCRdb retains in-frame clones only, with some absent. The repertoire holds hundreds of thousands of clones, 75% to 90% seen once, with less than 2.5% in the top ten.

The source of this sequence is a woman younger than 35 who had recovered from COVID-19. Material: PBMCs or T cells enriched from blood (not recorded which). This chain links TRBV5-1 with TRBJ1-4; 8 bases map to TRBD1. CDR3 nucleotide sequence: TGCGCCAGCAGCTTAGGACAGGGAAGCGTATTTAATGAAAAACTGTTTTTT. It yields the protein CASSLGQGSVFNEKLFF.